The 25 T cell receptor beta chains below come from one sample, sequenced in a study of blood T cell repertoires in COVID-19. Here immunoSEQ multiplex PCR was the method, and the copy in TCRdb shows in-frame clones only, minus some. The repertoire has more than 80,000 clones, less than 75% of them found once; the top ten carry under 30%. Sequencing was carried out using peripheral blood. These TCRs come from a woman aged 55-69 years in a cohort sampled during active or convalescent COVID-19.

The chain is built from TRBV2 and TRBJ1-2, with 7 bases matching TRBD1. The CDR3 contains 17 residues. Trimming at V came to 5 bases and at J to 4 bases, leaving 16 bases not matched to a gene. Germline-derived CDR1 and CDR2 are SNHLY and FYNNEI. The CDR3 here is CASSPEDYRGGGYGYTF. The CDR3 nucleotides are TGTGCCAGCAGTCCGGAAGATTACAGGGGAGGAGGCTATGGCTACACCTTC.

The chain joins TRBV5-1 to TRBJ2-1; 9 bases align to TRBD1. There are 15 residues in the CDR3. With V trimmed by 4 bases and J by 6 bases, 8 bases remained unmatched. Germline V gene data show CDR1 as SGHRS and CDR2 as YFSETQ. The CDR3 DNA sequence: TGCGCCAGCAGCGCCGGGACAGGGAATGGCAATGAGCAGTTCTTC. Translated: CASSAGTGNGNEQFF.

J is TRBJ2-5 and V is TRBV10-3, with D tentatively TRBD1 (6 bases). Germline assignment: CDR1 ENHRY and CDR2 SYGVKD. Trimming took 0 bases from V and 1 from J, leaving 9 bases between them. This CDR3 is 15 amino acids long. In DNA, the CDR3 is TGTGCCATCAGTGAGTCCTCAGGGGTCCAAGAGACCCAGTACTTC. Translating it yields CAISESSGVQETQYF.

The V and J genes are TRBV29-1 and TRBJ1-5, with TRBD1 as a possible D gene (5 bases). This CDR3 region has 15 residues. The V and J ends lost 5 bases and 1 base respectively, with 15 bases between them. Per germline, CDR1 SQVTM and CDR2 ANQGSEA. The CDR3 sequence: CSVTQGSGSNQPQHF. CDR3 bases: TGCAGCGTTACTCAGGGTAGTGGGAGCAATCAGCCCCAGCATTTT.

The J gene is TRBJ2-1, the V gene TRBV9, with 12 bases matching TRBD2. V shed 0 bases and J 6 bases; nucleotides not matched to a gene: 4. Germline CDR1 SGDLS, CDR2 YYNGEE. CDR3 size: 16 residues. The CDR3 is CASSVGLAGGRNEQFF. CDR3 in DNA: TGTGCCAGCAGCGTAGGTCTAGCGGGGGGGCGCAATGAGCAGTTCTTC.

The chain couples TRBV2 to TRBJ2-1; 10 bases align to TRBD2. In germline, CDR1 is SNHLY, CDR2 FYNNEI. With V trimmed by 1 base and J by 9 bases, 6 bases remained unmatched. The length of the CDR3 is 15 residues. Written as DNA, the CDR3 is TGTGCCAGCAGTGAAGAGCGGGGGGGTATCGGTGAGCAGTTCTTC. It translates to CASSEERGGIGEQFF.

The CDR3 spells CATGLGGAGEPQHF. The DNA for the CDR3 is TGTGCCACCGGTTTAGGCGGGGCGGGGGAGCCCCAGCATTTT. The rearrangement links TRBV15 to TRBJ1-5, with D perhaps matching TRBD1 (5 bases). V lost 8 bases and J lost 8, with 19 bases in between. Germline CDR1 is LNHNV and CDR2 is YYDKDF (reference sequence). The CDR3 consists of 14 residues.

The rearrangement uses TRBV12-5 and TRBJ2-6, with a weak D call TRBD1 (6 bases). CDR3 length: 19 residues. The germline V gene has CDR1 LGHNT and CDR2 FRNRAP. V was pared by 0 bases and J by 1 base, with 16 bases between. The CDR3 DNA reads as TGTGCTAGTGGTTTGGTGCCCCCCAGGGGTCTTTCTGGGGCCAACGTCCTGACTTTC. Translating it yields CASGLVPPRGLSGANVLTF.

A few counts support this clone. The CDR3 here is CASSARTGEEQPQHF. The CDR3 DNA reads TGTGCCAGCTCAGCCAGGACAGGGGAGGAACAGCCCCAGCATTTT. The rearrangement uses TRBV18 and TRBJ1-5; TRBD1 aligns across 9 bases. This CDR3 has 15 amino acids. Germline lookup yields CDR1 KGHSH and CDR2 LQKENI. J was trimmed by 7 bases and V by 5 bases; bases with no gene match: 9.

This clone was recorded once. The rearrangement links TRBV27 to TRBJ1-2, with 9 bases that match TRBD1. The CDR3 consists of 15 residues. J gave up 14 bases and V 2 bases, and 15 bases lay outside the gene matches. The V gene's germline CDR1 is MNHEY and CDR2 SMNVEV (reference sequence). CDR3 amino acids: CASSLGTGIVRVLTF. In nucleotides, the CDR3 is TGTGCCAGCAGTTTAGGGACAGGGATCGTTAGGGTTCTAACCTTC.

The gene calls are TRBV4-2 and TRBJ2-1; the D gene is possibly TRBD2 (6 bases). V lost 4 bases and J 2 bases, leaving 15 bases between the germline ends. The CDR3 is 16 residues long. The germline V gene encodes CDR1 LGHNA and CDR2 YNFKEQ. The CDR3 DNA reads TGTGCCAGCAGCCCCAATGGGGGGTTAACCTACAATGAGCAGTTCTTC. This codes for CASSPNGGLTYNEQFF.

This clone was detected once. The chain joins TRBV5-6 to TRBJ1-5; D not resolved. This CDR3 contains 14 residues. From germline, CDR1 is SGHDT and CDR2 YYEEEE. Trimming took 0 bases from V and 7 from J, leaving 11 bases between them. The CDR3 DNA is TGTGCCAGCAGCTTGGTCGGGGATAGGCAGCCCCAGCATTTT. This sequence encodes CASSLVGDRQPQHF.

The chain couples TRBV11-2 to TRBJ2-3; D is uncertain. This CDR3 is built from 15 residues. The V gene's germline CDR1 is SGHAT and CDR2 FQNNGV. V was pared by 0 bases and J by 4 bases, with 11 bases between. CDR3 protein: CASSLDSLPADTQYF. In DNA form, the CDR3 reads TGTGCCAGCAGCTTAGATAGTCTGCCCGCAGATACGCAGTATTTT.

The table lists this clone with a few counts. The chain recombines TRBV30 with TRBJ1-2; TRBD1 might be the D (5 bases). The CDR3 has 13 residues. V was trimmed by 3 bases and J by 4 bases, leaving 12 bases between them. Per germline, CDR1 GTSNPN and CDR2 SVGIG (reference sequence). DNA for the CDR3: TGTGCCTGGAGCGGAGGGACTCTCTATGGCTACACCTTC. Translated, it gives CAWSGGTLYGYTF.

The chain joins TRBV19 to TRBJ2-1; 7 bases are a match to TRBD2. J was trimmed by 3 bases and V by 5 bases; bases with no gene match: 4. CDR3 length: 14 residues. Germline loops: CDR1 LNHDA, CDR2 SQIVND (reference sequence). As DNA, the CDR3 is TGTGCCAGTAGTTCGGGCGGGGGCTACAATGAGCAGTTCTTC. Translation: CASSSGGGYNEQFF.

This clone was recorded a few times. The genes are TRBV5-8 and TRBJ2-2; TRBD1 matches at 7 bases. The CDR3 contains 16 residues. CDR1 and CDR2 (germline): SGHTS, YDEGEE. The V gene end was trimmed by 4 bases and the J gene end by 7 bases; junction bases not matched to a gene: 13. CDR3 amino acids: CASSTPGRGLGGELFF. The CDR3, as DNA: TGTGCCAGCAGCACCCCGGGCAGGGGGTTGGGCGGGGAGCTGTTTTTT.

V is TRBV19 and J is TRBJ1-3, with TRBD1 identical over 8 bases. The CDR3 is 15 amino acids. CDR1 and CDR2 from the germline V gene are LNHDA and SQIVND (reference sequence). V was clipped by 2 bases and J by 3 bases; unmatched bases: 3. Written as DNA, the CDR3 is TGTGCCAGTAGTATAAGGGGACAGGATGGAAACACCATATATTTT. Translating gives CASSIRGQDGNTIYF.

In this sample, this clone turned up a few times. The CDR3 loop is CASSLDGLADNEQFF. Written as DNA, the CDR3 is TGTGCCAGCAGCTTAGACGGACTAGCGGACAATGAGCAGTTCTTC. This sequence joins TRBV7-9 and TRBJ2-1; the match to TRBD2 covers 10 bases. Per the germline V gene, CDR1 is SEHNR and CDR2 is FQNEAQ (reference sequence). V lost 1 base to trimming and J lost 5 bases; unmatched junction nucleotides: 2. The CDR3 extends over 15 amino acids.

The J gene is TRBJ2-4, the V gene TRBV18; D might be TRBD1 (5 bases). This CDR3 region has 18 residues. CDR1 is KGHSH and CDR2 is LQKENI in the germline V gene. The V end was cut by 0 bases, the J end by 6 bases, with 21 bases between. CDR3 bases: TGTGCCAGCTCACCACCGTCTTCTGGATTCGACAGTGCAAACATTCAGTACTTC. This gives the protein CASSPPSSGFDSANIQYF.

V gene TRBV5-5 combines with J gene TRBJ2-3, with TRBD1 matching 9 bases. With V trimmed by 4 bases and J by 0 bases, 6 bases remained unmatched. Germline CDR1 is SGHKS and CDR2 is YYEKEE (reference sequence). The CDR3 is 16 amino acids. The CDR3 loop is CASSIQGAKSTDTQYF. CDR3 nucleotides: TGTGCCAGCAGCATACAGGGGGCCAAGAGCACAGATACGCAGTATTTT.

The chain joins TRBV10-3 to TRBJ1-1; D ambiguous. Deletions cut 8 bases from V and 1 base from J, with 5 bases between. The CDR3 covers 11 residues. Germline CDR1 is ENHRY and CDR2 is SYGVKD. DNA of the CDR3: TGTGCCATCCGACAGAACACTGAAGCTTTCTTT. Encoded protein: CAIRQNTEAFF.

The chain combines TRBV7-2 with TRBJ2-1; D possibly corresponds to TRBD1 (5 bases). V was trimmed by 2 bases and J by 3 bases, leaving 11 bases between them. Germline-derived CDR1 and CDR2 are SGHTA and FQGNSA. The CDR3 has 15 residues. Here the CDR3 DNA reads TGTGCCAGCAGCTTATATGGGGCTAACTACAATGAGCAGTTCTTC. Its translation is CASSLYGANYNEQFF.

V gene TRBV25-1 combines with J gene TRBJ2-3; tentatively, D is TRBD1 (5 bases). Germline CDR1 and CDR2: MGHDK and SYGVNS. V was clipped by 2 bases and J by 2 bases, with 8 bases between them. This CDR3 region has 14 residues. In nucleotides, the CDR3 is TGTGCCAGCAGTGAAACGACAGTCACAGATACGCAGTATTTT. It translates to CASSETTVTDTQYF.

The sample holds a few counts of this clone. The chain uses TRBV2 and TRBJ1-5, with TRBD1 matching 12 bases. Looked up from germline, CDR1 is SNHLY and CDR2 is FYNNEI. The V gene end was trimmed by 5 bases and the J gene end by 6 bases; junction bases not matched to a gene: 2. The CDR3 contains 14 residues. This CDR3 reads CASSPGQGAQPQHF. The CDR3, as DNA: TGTGCCAGCAGTCCGGGACAGGGGGCTCAGCCCCAGCATTTT.

This chain links TRBV6-5 with TRBJ1-5; 9 bases fit TRBD1. CDR1 is MNHEY and CDR2 is SVGAGI in the germline V gene. CDR3 length: 16 amino acids. Trimming at V came to 4 bases and at J to 1 base, leaving 5 bases not matched to a gene. This chain's CDR3 is CASSSPGTGSNQPQHF. The CDR3 nucleotides are TGTGCCAGCAGTTCCCCGGGGACAGGGAGCAATCAGCCCCAGCATTTT.